A single sample is the source of the 5 T cell receptor beta chains below, sequenced in a study of tumor and adjacent non-tumor tissue in lung cancer. This sample's RNA came from whole unsorted tissue. This non-tumor lung sample came from over 3 cm beyond the tumor edge. A modified ARM-PCR protocol with three rounds of nested PCR amplified TCRbeta. TCRdb recomputed calls from the multiplex PCR reads with MiXCR, one row per CDR3 protein. The sample records some 51,000 distinct CDR3 sequences, around 67% being singletons. Sequences were obtained from distant non-tumor lung tissue. The receptors originated from a woman in her 70s with non-small cell lung cancer.

To note about this clonotype: Relative to the germline gene, one junction end is altered; a read error may explain this. V is TRBV4-1 and J is TRBJ2-1; D is uncertain. The CDR3 covers 17 residues. Germline V gene lookup returns CDR1 MGHRA and CDR2 YSYEKL. CDR3 residues: CASSLPFTGEPYNEQFF. Here the CDR3 DNA reads TGCGCTAGCAGCCTCCCCTTCACTGGGGAACCTTACAATGAGCAGTTCTTC.

Worth noting for this clonotype: The junction departs from germline at one end; a sequencing error may be responsible. V gene TRBV29-1 combines with J gene TRBJ2-7; 7 bases are shared with TRBD2. CDR1 SQVTM and CDR2 ANQGSEA come from the germline V gene. The CDR3 is 14 residues long. In DNA form, the CDR3 reads TGCAGCGTCACCCCCCATCCGGGAGGCTACGAGCTGTACTTC. Amino acids: CSVTPHPGGYELYF.

Worth noting for this clonotype: A much larger clone differs from this one at a single base, so this may be a read error. The rearrangement links TRBV28 to TRBJ2-3; D could derive from TRBD1 or TRBD2 (5 bases each). Germline CDR1 and CDR2: MDHEN and SYDVKM. The CDR3 is made up of 13 amino acids. The CDR3 coding sequence is TGTGCCAACAGTGGGGGTTTTTCAGATACGCAGTATTTT. Translated: CANSGGFSDTQYF. The full variable domain, in which reference TRBV28 and TRBJ2-3 provide the parts outside the CDR3, is DVKVTQSSRYLVKRTGEKVFLECVQDMDHENMFWYRQDPGLGLRLIYFSYDVKMKEKGDIPEGYSVSREKKERFSLILESASTNQTSMYLCANSGGFSDTQYFGPGTRLTVL.

Regarding this clonotype: One end of the junction varies from germline; a read error may be responsible. The chain joins TRBV6-1 to TRBJ2-5, with D perhaps matching TRBD2 (5 bases). The CDR3 spans 18 residues. Per germline, CDR1 MNHNS and CDR2 SASEGT. The CDR3 coding sequence is TGTGTCAGCAGAGGTTCAAAGAGTCTAGCCCATTACCAAGAGACCCAGTACTTC. Its protein is CVSRGSKSLAHYQETQYF.

The V call is TRBV29-1, the J call TRBJ1-6; D unclear. The V end was cut by 4 bases, the J end by 5 bases, with 12 bases between. Germline-derived CDR1 and CDR2 are SQVTM and ANQGSEA. The CDR3 is 14 amino acids. DNA for the CDR3: TGCAGCGTTGCGGCGACATGGAATAATTCACCCCTCCACTTT. Its translation is CSVAATWNNSPLHF.